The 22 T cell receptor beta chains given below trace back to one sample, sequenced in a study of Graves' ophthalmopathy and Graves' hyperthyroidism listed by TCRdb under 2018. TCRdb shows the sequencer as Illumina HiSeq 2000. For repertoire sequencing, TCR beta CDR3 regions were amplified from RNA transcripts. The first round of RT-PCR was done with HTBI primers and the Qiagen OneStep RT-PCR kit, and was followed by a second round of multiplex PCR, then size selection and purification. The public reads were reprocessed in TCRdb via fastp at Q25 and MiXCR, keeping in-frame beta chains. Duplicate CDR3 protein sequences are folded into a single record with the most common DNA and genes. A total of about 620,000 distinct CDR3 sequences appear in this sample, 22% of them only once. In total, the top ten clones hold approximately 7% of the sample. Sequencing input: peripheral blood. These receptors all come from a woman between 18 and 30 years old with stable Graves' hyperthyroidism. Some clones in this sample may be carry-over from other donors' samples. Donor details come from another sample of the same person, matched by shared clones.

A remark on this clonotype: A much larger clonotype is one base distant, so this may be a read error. In DNA, the CDR3 is TGTGGCAGCAGTTGGAGGCAGGGCTACACCTTC. Amino acids: CGSSWRQGYTF. The chain links TRBV12-3 or TRBV12-4 to TRBJ1-2; D gene uncertain. The CDR3 covers 11 residues.

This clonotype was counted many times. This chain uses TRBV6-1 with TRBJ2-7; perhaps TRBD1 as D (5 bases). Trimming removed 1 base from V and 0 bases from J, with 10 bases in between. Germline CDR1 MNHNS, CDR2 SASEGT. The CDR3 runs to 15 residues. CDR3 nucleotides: TGTGCCAGCAGTGAAGAAGACAGTCCCTCCTACGAGCAGTACTTC. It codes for CASSEEDSPSYEQYF.

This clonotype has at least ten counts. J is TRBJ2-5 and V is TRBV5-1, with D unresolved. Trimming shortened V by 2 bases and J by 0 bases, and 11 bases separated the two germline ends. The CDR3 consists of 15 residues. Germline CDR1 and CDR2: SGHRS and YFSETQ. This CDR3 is CASSFIGPDQETQYF. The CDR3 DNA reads TGCGCCAGCAGCTTTATAGGGCCCGACCAAGAGACCCAGTACTTC.

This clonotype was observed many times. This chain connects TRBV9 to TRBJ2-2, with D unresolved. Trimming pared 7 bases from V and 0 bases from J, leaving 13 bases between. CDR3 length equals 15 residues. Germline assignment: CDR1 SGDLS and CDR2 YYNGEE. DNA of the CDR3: TGTGCCAGCGAGGAGACAACCTCGAACACCGGGGAGCTGTTTTTT. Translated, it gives CASEETTSNTGELFF. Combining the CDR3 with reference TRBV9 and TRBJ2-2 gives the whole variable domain DSGVTQTPKHLITATGQRVTLRCSPRSGDLSVYWYQQSLDQGLQFLIQYYNGEERAKGNILERFSAQQFPDLHSELNLSSLELGDSALYFCASEETTSNTGELFFGEGSRLTVL.

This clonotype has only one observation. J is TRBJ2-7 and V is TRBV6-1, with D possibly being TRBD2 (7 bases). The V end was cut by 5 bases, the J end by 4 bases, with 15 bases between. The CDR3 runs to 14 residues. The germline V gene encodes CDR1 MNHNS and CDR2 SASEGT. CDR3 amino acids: CASSPRGGDYEQYF. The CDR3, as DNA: TGTGCCAGCAGTCCGCGAGGGGGGGATTACGAGCAGTACTTC.

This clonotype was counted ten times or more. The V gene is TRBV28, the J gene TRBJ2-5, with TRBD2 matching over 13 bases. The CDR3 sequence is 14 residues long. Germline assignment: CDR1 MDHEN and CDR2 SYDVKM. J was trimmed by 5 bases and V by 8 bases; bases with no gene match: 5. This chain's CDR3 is CASGTSGIRETQYF. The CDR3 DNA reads TGTGCCAGCGGGACTAGCGGGATCAGGGAGACCCAGTACTTC.

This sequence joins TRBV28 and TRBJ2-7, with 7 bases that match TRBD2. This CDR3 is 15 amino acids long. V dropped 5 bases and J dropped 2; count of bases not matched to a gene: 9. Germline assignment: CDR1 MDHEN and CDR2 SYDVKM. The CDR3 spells CASSHPGLRTYEQYF. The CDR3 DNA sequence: TGTGCCAGCAGTCACCCGGGACTACGAACCTACGAGCAGTACTTC.

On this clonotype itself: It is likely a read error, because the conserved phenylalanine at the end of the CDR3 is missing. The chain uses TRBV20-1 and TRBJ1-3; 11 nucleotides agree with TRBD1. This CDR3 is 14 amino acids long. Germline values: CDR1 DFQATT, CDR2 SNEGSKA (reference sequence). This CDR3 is CRGADRGLGNTIYY. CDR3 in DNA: TGCAGAGGTGCGGACAGGGGGCTTGGAAATACCATATATTAT.

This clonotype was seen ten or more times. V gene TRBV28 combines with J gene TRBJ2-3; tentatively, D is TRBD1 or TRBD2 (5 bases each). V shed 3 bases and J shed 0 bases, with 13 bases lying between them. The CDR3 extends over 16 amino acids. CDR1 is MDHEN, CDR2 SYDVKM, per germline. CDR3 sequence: CASSFNRWGSTDTQYF. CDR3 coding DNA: TGTGCCAGCAGTTTTAACAGATGGGGGAGCACAGATACGCAGTATTTT.

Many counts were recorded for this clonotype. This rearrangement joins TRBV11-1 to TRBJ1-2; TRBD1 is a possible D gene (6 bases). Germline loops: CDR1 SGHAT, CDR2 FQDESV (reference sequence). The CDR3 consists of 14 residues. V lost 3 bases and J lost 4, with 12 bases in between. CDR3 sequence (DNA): TGTGCCAGCAGCTTTTCCGGACAGCCCTATGGCTACACCTTC. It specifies CASSFSGQPYGYTF.

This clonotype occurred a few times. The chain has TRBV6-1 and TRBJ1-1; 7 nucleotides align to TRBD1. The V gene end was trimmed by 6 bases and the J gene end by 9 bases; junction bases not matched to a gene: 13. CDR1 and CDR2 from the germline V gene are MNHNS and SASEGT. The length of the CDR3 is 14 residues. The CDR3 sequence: CASRRQGRGGKAFF. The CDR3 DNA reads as TGTGCCAGCAGGAGACAGGGCCGTGGCGGGAAAGCTTTCTTT.

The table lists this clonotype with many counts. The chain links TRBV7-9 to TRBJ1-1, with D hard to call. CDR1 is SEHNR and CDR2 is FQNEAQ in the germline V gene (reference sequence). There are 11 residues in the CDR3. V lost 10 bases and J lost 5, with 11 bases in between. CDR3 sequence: CATGPGTEAFF. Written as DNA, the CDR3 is TGTGCCACAGGACCGGGGACTGAAGCTTTCTTT.

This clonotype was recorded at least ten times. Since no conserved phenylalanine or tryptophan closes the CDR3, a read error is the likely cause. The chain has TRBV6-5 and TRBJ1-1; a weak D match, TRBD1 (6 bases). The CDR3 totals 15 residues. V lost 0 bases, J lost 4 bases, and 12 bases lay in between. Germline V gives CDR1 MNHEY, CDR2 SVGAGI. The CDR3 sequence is CASSYSPQGGTEAFL. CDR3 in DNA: TGTGCCAGCAGTTACTCGCCACAGGGAGGCACTGAAGCTTTCCTT.

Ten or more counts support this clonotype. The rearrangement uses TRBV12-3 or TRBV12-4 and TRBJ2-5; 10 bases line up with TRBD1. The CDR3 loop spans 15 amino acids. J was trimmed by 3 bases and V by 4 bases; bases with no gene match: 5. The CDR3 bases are TGTGCCAGCAGTTGGCCGGGACAGGGGAAAGAGACCCAGTACTTC. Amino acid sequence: CASSWPGQGKETQYF.

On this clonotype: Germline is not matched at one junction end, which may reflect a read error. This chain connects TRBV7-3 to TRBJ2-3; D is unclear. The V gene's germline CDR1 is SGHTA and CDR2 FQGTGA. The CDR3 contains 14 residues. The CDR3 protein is CASSLMIGADTKYF. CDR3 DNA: TGTGCCAGCAGCTTGATGATCGGCGCAGATACGAAGTATTTT.

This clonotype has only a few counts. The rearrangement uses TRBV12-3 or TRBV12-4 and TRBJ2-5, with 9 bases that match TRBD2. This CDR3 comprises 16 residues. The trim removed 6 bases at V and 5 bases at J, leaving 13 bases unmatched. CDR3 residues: CASSPRGGRAGETQYF. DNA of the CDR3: TGTGCCAGCAGCCCCCGGGGCGGGAGGGCCGGGGAGACCCAGTACTTC.

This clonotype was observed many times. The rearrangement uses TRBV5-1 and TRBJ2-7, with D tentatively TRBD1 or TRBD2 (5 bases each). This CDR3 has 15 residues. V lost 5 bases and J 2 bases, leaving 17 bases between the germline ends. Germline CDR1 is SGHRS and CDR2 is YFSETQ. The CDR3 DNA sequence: TGCGCCAGCAGTAGTTTAGGGACGGGGCCCTACGAGCAGTACTTC. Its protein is CASSSLGTGPYEQYF.

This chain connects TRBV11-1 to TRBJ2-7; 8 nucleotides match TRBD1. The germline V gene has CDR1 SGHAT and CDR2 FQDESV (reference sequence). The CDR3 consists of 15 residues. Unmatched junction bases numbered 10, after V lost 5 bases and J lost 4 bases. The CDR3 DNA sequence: TGTGCCAGCAGCCCCAGACAGGGGCCCCTTTACGAGCAGTACTTC. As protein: CASSPRQGPLYEQYF.

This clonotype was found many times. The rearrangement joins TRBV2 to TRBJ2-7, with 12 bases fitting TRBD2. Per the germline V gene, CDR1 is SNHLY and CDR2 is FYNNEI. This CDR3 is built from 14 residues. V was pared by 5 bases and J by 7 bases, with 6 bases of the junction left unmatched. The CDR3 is CASSLAGGPSEQYF. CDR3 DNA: TGTGCCAGCAGTCTAGCGGGAGGGCCGAGTGAGCAGTACTTC.

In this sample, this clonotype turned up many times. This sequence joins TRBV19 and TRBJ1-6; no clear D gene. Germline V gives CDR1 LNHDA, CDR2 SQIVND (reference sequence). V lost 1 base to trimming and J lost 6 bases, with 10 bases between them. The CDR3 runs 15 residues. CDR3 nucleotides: TGTGCCAGTAGTATAGCAGGAGTGATTAATTCACCCCTCCACTTT. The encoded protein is CASSIAGVINSPLHF. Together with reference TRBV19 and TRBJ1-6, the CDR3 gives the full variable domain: DGGITQSPKYLFRKEGQNVTLSCEQNLNHDAMYWYRQDPGQGLRLIYYSQIVNDFQKGDIAEGYSVSREKKESFPLTVTSAQKNPTAFYLCASSIAGVINSPLHFGNGTRLTVT.

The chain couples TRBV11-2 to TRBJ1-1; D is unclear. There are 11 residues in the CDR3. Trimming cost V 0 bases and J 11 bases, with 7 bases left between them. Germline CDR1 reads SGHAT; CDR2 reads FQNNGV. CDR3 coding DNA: TGTGCCAGCAGCTTAGATCTTTGGGCTTTCTTT. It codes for CASSLDLWAFF.

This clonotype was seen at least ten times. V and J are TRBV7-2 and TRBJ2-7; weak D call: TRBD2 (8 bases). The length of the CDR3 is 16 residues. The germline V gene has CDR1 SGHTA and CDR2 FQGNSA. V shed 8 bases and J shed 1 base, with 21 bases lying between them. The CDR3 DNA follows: TGTGCCAGCGCTTTGCAGGGGGGGACTAGTTCCTACGAGCAGTACTTC. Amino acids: CASALQGGTSSYEQYF.